These 14 T cell receptor beta chains share one sample of origin, sequenced in a study of blood T cell repertoires in COVID-19 (dated by TCRdb to 2020 to 2022). The library was generated by the immunoSEQ multiplex PCR assay. TCRdb obtained this table from immuneACCESS and retained in-frame rearrangements with V and J assigned. These tables miss some clones; where compared with another copy, unresolved V genes account for less than half of the shortfall, and the remainder is unexplained. The sample profile shows about 3,700 clones; 76% of them were found once. The top ten hold over 40% of the sample. Material for sequencing was peripheral blood. Receptors originate from a human donor in a cohort sampled during active COVID-19.

V and J are TRBV10-2 and TRBJ2-7; 10 nucleotides line up with TRBD2. Losses at the gene ends were 0 bases for V and 6 bases for J; bases not matched to a gene: 2. The CDR3 spans 14 residues. Germline CDR1 is WSHSY and CDR2 is SAAADI. The CDR3 DNA is TGCGCCAGCAGTGAGTCAGGACTAGCGGCCGAGCAGTACGTC. Its protein product is CASSESGLAAEQYV.

The chain joins TRBV3-1 (or the pseudogene TRBV3-2) to TRBJ1-1; 7 nucleotides match TRBD1. After removal of 4 bases from V and 0 bases from J, the junction contained 2 bases not matched to a gene. The CDR3 runs 14 residues. CDR1 LGHDT and CDR2 YNNKEL come from the germline V gene (reference sequence). Here the CDR3 reads CASSPTGMNTEAFF. CDR3 in DNA: TGTGCCAGCAGCCCGACAGGGATGAACACTGAAGCTTTCTTT.

V usage is TRBV5-4 and J usage is TRBJ2-6, with 11 bases lining up with TRBD1. The CDR3 contains 17 residues. After removal of 4 bases from V and 3 bases from J, the junction contained 6 bases not matched to a gene. The germline V gene has CDR1 SGHNT and CDR2 YYREEE (reference sequence). The CDR3 nucleotides read TGTGCCAGCAGCGGGAGGACAGGGGGCTTTGGGGCCAACGTCCTGACTTTC. As protein: CASSGRTGGFGANVLTF.

J is TRBJ1-5 and V is TRBV15; maybe TRBD1 (5 bases). The CDR3 spans 15 residues. Germline CDR1 and CDR2: LNHNV and YYDKDF (reference sequence). The ends were cut back, 3 bases at V and 5 bases at J, with 14 bases in the middle. CDR3 protein: CATSRTGREDQPQHF. In DNA, the CDR3 is TGTGCCACCAGCAGGACGGGCAGGGAGGATCAGCCCCAGCATTTT.

The chain joins TRBV27 to TRBJ1-4, with 9 bases lining up with TRBD1. The CDR3 extends over 15 amino acids. Germline lookup yields CDR1 MNHEY and CDR2 SMNVEV (reference sequence). V trimming: 4 bases; J trimming: 7 bases; junction bases outside the gene matches: 7. The CDR3 DNA follows: TGTGCCAGCAGTTACTCCGGGACAGGGAGTGAAAAACTGTTTTTT. This codes for CASSYSGTGSEKLFF.

The V and J genes are TRBV3-1 (or the pseudogene TRBV3-2) and TRBJ1-2; 7 bases map to TRBD1. The germline CDR1 and CDR2 sequences are LGHDT and YNNKEL (reference sequence). V was pared by 4 bases and J by 0 bases, with 5 bases of the junction left unmatched. The length of the CDR3 is 15 residues. The DNA for the CDR3 is TGTGCCAGCAGCCCCGGGGACAGAACTAACTATGGCTACACCTTC. It is translated as CASSPGDRTNYGYTF.

The V gene is TRBV6-2 or TRBV6-3, the J gene TRBJ2-1; 11 bases agree with TRBD2. After removal of 6 bases from V and 7 bases from J, the junction contained 8 bases not matched to a gene. Germline CDR1 reads MNHEY; CDR2 reads SVGEGT. The CDR3 runs 15 residues. The CDR3 protein is CASSPGLADLNEQFF. CDR3 nucleotides: TGTGCCAGCAGCCCGGGACTAGCGGACCTGAATGAGCAGTTCTTC.

The chain links TRBV12-5 to TRBJ2-6; TRBD2 aligns across 8 bases. This CDR3 is built from 17 residues. After removal of 7 bases from V and 0 bases from J, the junction contained 8 bases not matched to a gene. In germline, CDR1 is LGHNT, CDR2 FRNRAP. This chain's CDR3 is CASENGLASSGANVLTF. The DNA for the CDR3 is TGTGCTAGTGAGAATGGACTAGCTTCCTCTGGGGCCAACGTCCTGACTTTC.

The chain has TRBV14 and TRBJ1-2; 9 bases map to TRBD1. This CDR3 region has 14 residues. Germline V gene data show CDR1 as SGHDN and CDR2 as FVKESK. V shed 4 bases and J 4 bases; nucleotides not matched to a gene: 4. The CDR3 DNA reads as TGTGCCAGCAGCCTGACAGGGGGGACCTATGGCTACACCTTC. This codes for CASSLTGGTYGYTF. Variable domain in full (rest from reference TRBV14 and TRBJ1-2): EAGVTQFPSHSVIEKGQTVTLRCDPISGHDNLYWYRRVMGKEIKFLLHFVKESKQDESGMPNNRFLAERTGGTYSTLKVQPAELEDSGVYFCASSLTGGTYGYTFGSGTRLTVV.

The V and J genes are TRBV5-6 and TRBJ2-6; possibly TRBD1 for D (5 bases). The CDR3 is 16 amino acids. The germline V gene has CDR1 SGHDT and CDR2 YYEEEE. Between the trimmed V and J ends, which lost 4 bases and 4 bases, there was a span of 15 bases. The CDR3 loop is CASSHSPGSGANVLTF. In DNA form, the CDR3 reads TGTGCCAGCAGCCACTCCCCAGGGTCCGGGGCCAACGTCCTGACTTTC.

This rearrangement joins TRBV9 to TRBJ2-3; TRBD2 matches at 7 bases. This CDR3 contains 15 residues. V shed 4 bases and J 5 bases; nucleotides not matched to a gene: 10. Germline-derived CDR1 and CDR2 are SGDLS and YYNGEE. The chain's CDR3 is CASSKGTGGGDTQYF. Written as DNA, the CDR3 is TGTGCCAGCAGCAAAGGGACTGGGGGGGGAGATACGCAGTATTTT. Together with reference TRBV9 and TRBJ2-3, the CDR3 gives the full variable domain: DSGVTQTPKHLITATGQRVTLRCSPRSGDLSVYWYQQSLDQGLQFLIQYYNGEERAKGNILERFSAQQFPDLHSELNLSSLELGDSALYFCASSKGTGGGDTQYFGPGTRLTVL.

The chain carries TRBV6-6 and TRBJ1-1; no definite D call. The germline V gene has CDR1 MNHNY and CDR2 SVGAGI (reference sequence). V lost 2 bases and J lost 4, with 8 bases in between. The CDR3 extends over 13 amino acids. CDR3 residues: CASSYGPSTEAFF. The CDR3 DNA is TGTGCCAGCAGTTACGGCCCTAGCACTGAAGCTTTCTTT.

V usage is TRBV6-4 and J usage is TRBJ2-3; tentatively, D is TRBD2 (5 bases). The CDR3 runs 16 residues. Germline assignment: CDR1 MRHNA and CDR2 SNTAGT. V was pared by 2 bases and J by 1 base, with 13 bases between. The CDR3 spells CASSDQGGSGTDTQYF. The CDR3 DNA reads as TGTGCCAGCAGTGACCAAGGCGGGTCAGGCACAGATACGCAGTATTTT.

The rearrangement joins TRBV15 to TRBJ1-5; D is perhaps TRBD1 (6 bases). From germline, CDR1 is LNHNV and CDR2 YYDKDF (reference sequence). This CDR3 region has 16 residues. V was pared by 4 bases and J by 5 bases, with 18 bases between. The CDR3 nucleotides are TGTGCCACCAGCAAAACTTCGGGGGGGCATCATCAGCCCCAGCATTTT. The encoded protein is CATSKTSGGHHQPQHF. Full variable domain (outside the CDR3, taken from reference TRBV15 and TRBJ1-5): DAMVIQNPRYQVTQFGKPVTLSCSQTLNHNVMYWYQQKSSQAPKLLFHYYDKDFNNEADTPDNFQSRRPNTSFCFLDIRSPGLGDTAMYLCATSKTSGGHHQPQHFGDGTRLSIL.